This T cell receptor (beta chain) stems from a study of blood T cells in healthy people across ages. Study-wide results and limits: The study regarded diversity estimates from one million T cells as underestimates.

A sample-barcoded 5' primer and a J-beta primer mix were used in a second PCR of about 6 to 11 cycles. MiXCR was run by TCRdb on the 5' RACE reads, yielding one entry per CDR3 protein. This table holds about 1.4 million distinct CDR3 sequences, around 55% found once. The length of the CDR3 is 14 residues. From germline, CDR1 is LGHDT and CDR2 YNNKEL (reference sequence). Trimming cost V 3 bases and J 3 bases; bases outside gene matches: 3. About this clonotype itself: The antigen is unknown.

V and J are TRBV3-1 and TRBJ2-3; 7 nucleotides line up with TRBD2. Material for sequencing was blood. The sequence was obtained from a man aged 18 to 30 in good health. For the CDR3, the DNA is TGTGCCAGCAGCCAGGGGACTATAACAGATACGCAGTATTTT. This encodes CASSQGTITDTQYF.